This T cell receptor beta chain was profiled in a study of T cells in Graves' hyperthyroidism and ophthalmopathy. Study-wide background: The blood sample was taken at first diagnosis, before treatment began.

This clonotype has a handful of counts. Amplified TCR beta CDR3 regions derived from RNA transcripts. The HTBI primer set served for first-round RT-PCR of the TCR CDR3. TCRdb reanalysed the multiplex PCR reads using MiXCR and keeps one entry per CDR3 protein. The data show around 530,000 distinct CDR3 sequences, with under 20% seen just once and about 16% held by the top ten. The CDR3 loop spans 19 amino acids. CDR1 is MNHEY and CDR2 is SVGAGI in the germline V gene. V gave up 2 bases and J gave up 2 bases, with 22 bases separating them. This sequence joins TRBV6-5 and TRBJ1-5; D is unresolved. The sequencing input was blood. This clonotype was sampled from a woman aged 18-35 years with Graves' ophthalmopathy. Here the CDR3 reads CASSYDPAPTGYGNQPQHF. The CDR3, as DNA: TGTGCCAGCAGTTACGATCCGGCCCCGACGGGTTATGGCAATCAGCCCCAGCATTTT.